Sequencing of this T cell receptor beta chain was carried out in a study of patients and donors after allogeneic stem cell transplantation. The sample holds many counts of this clonotype. Trimming stripped 6 bases from V and 1 base from J, with 9 bases between. The CDR3 is made up of 13 amino acids. TCRdb ran MiXCR on the RT-PCR reads and lists one entry per CDR3 protein. The table includes 150,000 to 200,000 distinct CDR3 sequences, about a quarter detected once. The clonotype comes from a human donor who was either an allogeneic HSCT recipient or a stem cell or donor lymphocyte infusion donor (not recorded which). It is not recorded whose cells these are; they may come from a transplant donor. Sequencing was done on a sample of blood, either unsorted or a sorted T cell fraction (not recorded which). The V and J genes are TRBV12-3 or TRBV12-4 and TRBJ1-1, with no clear D. This CDR3 is CASRPLRNTEAFF. The CDR3 region has the DNA TGTGCCAGCAGACCCTTAAGGAACACTGAAGCTTTCTTT.